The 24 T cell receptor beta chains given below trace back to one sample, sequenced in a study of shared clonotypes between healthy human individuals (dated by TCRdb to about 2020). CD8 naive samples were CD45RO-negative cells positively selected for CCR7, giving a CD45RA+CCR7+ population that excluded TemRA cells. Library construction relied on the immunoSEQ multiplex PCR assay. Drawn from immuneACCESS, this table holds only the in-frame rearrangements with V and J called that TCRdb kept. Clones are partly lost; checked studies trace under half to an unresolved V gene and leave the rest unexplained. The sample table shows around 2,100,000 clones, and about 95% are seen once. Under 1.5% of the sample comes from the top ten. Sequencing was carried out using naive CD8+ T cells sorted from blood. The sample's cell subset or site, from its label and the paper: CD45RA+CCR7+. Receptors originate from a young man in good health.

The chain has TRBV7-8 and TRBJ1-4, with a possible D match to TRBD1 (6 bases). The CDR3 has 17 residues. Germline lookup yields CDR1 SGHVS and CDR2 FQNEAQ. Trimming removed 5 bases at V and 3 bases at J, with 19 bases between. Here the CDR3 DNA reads TGTGCCAGCAGCATCAATCTTTCACAGGGTGCTAATGAAAAACTGTTTTTT. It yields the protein CASSINLSQGANEKLFF.

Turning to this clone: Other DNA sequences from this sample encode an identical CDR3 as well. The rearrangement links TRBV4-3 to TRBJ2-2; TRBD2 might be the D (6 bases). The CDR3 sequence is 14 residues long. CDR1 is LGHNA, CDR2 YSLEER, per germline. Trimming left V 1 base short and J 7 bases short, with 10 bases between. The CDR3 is CASSQGLGGGELFF. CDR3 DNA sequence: TGCGCCAGCAGCCAAGGATTGGGAGGCGGGGAGCTGTTTTTT.

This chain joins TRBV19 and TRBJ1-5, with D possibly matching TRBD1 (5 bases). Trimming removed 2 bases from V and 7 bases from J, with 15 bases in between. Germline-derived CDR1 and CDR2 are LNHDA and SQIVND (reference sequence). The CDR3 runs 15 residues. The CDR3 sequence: CASSIFAGIDQPQHF. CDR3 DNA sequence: TGTGCCAGTAGTATATTCGCAGGGATTGACCAGCCCCAGCATTTT.

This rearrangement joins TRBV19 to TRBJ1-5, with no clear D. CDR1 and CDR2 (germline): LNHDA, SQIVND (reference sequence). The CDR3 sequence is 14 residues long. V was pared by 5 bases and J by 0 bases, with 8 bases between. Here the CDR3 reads CASSRRYSNQPQHF. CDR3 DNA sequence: TGTGCCAGTAGTCGACGGTATAGCAATCAGCCCCAGCATTTT.

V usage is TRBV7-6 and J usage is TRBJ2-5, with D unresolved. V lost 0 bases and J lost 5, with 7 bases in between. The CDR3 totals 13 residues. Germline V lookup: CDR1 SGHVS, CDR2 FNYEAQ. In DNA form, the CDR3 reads TGTGCCAGCAGCTTAGCGAGTTGGGAGACCCAGTACTTC. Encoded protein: CASSLASWETQYF.

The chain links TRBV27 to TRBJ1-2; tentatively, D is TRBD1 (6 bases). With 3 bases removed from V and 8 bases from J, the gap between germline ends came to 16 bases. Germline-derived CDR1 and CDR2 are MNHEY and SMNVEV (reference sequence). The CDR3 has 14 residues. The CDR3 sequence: CASSFAGDKNGYTF. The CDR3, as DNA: TGTGCCAGCAGTTTTGCAGGGGATAAGAACGGCTACACCTTC.

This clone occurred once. The CDR3 region has the DNA TGTGCCAGCAGTCCTCTCGCGGACTCGTTCAATGAGCAGTTCTTC. Translating it yields CASSPLADSFNEQFF. The chain joins TRBV11-2 to TRBJ2-1, with D tentatively TRBD2 (5 bases). This CDR3 region has 15 residues. The germline V gene has CDR1 SGHAT and CDR2 FQNNGV. Trimming stripped 6 bases from V and 6 bases from J, with 18 bases between.

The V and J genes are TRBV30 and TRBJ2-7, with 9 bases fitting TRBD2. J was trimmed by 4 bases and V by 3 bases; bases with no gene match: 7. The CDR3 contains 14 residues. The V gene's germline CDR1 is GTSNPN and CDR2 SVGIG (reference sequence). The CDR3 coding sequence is TGTGCCTGGAGCGCTACCCTAGCGGGGTACGAGCAGTACTTC. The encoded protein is CAWSATLAGYEQYF.

The CDR3 loop reads CASSARDPGTDTQYF. The CDR3 DNA is TGTGCCAGCAGTGCCAGGGATCCTGGCACAGATACGCAGTATTTT. The chain carries TRBV27 and TRBJ2-3; a possible D gene is TRBD1 (5 bases). Trimming shortened V by 5 bases and J by 1 base, and 13 bases separated the two germline ends. This CDR3 spans 15 amino acids. The germline gives CDR1 MNHEY, CDR2 SMNVEV (reference sequence).

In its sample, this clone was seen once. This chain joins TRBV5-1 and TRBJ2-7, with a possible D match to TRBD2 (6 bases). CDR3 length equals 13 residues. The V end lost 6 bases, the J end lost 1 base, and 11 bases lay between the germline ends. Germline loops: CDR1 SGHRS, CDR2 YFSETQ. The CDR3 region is CASKFGSSYEQYF. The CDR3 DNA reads TGCGCCAGCAAATTCGGGAGTTCCTACGAGCAGTACTTC.

The CDR3 spells CASGLNGGVGYTF. CDR3 coding DNA: TGTGCTAGTGGTTTGAACGGGGGAGTGGGCTACACCTTC. The V gene is TRBV12-5, the J gene TRBJ1-2, with D possibly matching TRBD1 (5 bases). Per the germline V gene, CDR1 is LGHNT and CDR2 is FRNRAP. This CDR3 region has 13 residues. V was cut by 2 bases and J by 8 bases, with 12 bases left in between.

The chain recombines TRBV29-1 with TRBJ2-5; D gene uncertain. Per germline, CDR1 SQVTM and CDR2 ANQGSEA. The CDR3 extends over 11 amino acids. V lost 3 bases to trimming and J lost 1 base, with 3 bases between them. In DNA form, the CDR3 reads TGCAGCGTTGAGGTCCAAGAGACCCAGTACTTC. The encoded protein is CSVEVQETQYF.

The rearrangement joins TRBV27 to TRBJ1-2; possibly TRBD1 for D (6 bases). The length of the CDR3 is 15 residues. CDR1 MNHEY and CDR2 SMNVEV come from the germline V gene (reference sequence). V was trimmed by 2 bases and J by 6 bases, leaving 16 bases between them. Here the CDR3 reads CASSLQYRELDGYTF. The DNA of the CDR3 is TGTGCCAGCAGTTTACAATACAGGGAACTGGATGGCTACACCTTC.

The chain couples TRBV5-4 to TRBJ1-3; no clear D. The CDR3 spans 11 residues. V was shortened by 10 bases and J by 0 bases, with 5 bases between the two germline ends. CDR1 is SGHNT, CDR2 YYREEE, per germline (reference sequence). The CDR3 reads CAESSGNTIYF. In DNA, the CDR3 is TGTGCCGAGAGCTCTGGAAACACCATATATTTT.

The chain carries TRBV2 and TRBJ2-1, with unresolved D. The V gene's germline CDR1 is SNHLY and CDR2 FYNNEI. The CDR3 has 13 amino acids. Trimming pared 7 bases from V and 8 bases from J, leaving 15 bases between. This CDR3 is CASKTGDRHEQFF. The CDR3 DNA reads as TGTGCCAGCAAAACTGGAGACCGCCATGAGCAGTTCTTC.

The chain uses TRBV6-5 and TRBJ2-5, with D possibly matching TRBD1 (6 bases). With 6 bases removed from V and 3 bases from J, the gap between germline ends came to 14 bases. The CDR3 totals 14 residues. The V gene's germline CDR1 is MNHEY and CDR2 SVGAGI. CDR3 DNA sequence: TGTGCCAGCAGGACGCAGGGGAAAGAAGAGACCCAGTACTTC. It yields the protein CASRTQGKEETQYF.

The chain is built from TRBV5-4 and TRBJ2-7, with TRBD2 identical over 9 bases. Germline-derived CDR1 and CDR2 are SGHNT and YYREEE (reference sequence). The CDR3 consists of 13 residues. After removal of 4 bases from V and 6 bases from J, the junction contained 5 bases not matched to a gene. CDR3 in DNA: TGTGCCAGCAGCACCTGGACTAGCGTCGAGCAGTACTTC. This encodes CASSTWTSVEQYF.

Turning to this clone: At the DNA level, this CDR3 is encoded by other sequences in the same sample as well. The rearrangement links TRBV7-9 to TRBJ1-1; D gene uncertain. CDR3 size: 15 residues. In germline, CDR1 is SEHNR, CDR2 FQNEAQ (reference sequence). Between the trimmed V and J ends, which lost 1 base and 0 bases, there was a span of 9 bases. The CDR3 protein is CASSLGSEMNTEAFF. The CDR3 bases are TGTGCCAGCAGCTTAGGGTCAGAGATGAACACTGAAGCTTTCTTT.

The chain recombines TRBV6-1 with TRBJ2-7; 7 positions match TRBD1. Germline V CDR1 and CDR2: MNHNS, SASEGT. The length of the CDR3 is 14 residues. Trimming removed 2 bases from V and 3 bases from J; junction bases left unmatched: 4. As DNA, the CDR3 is TGTGCCAGCAGTGAATTAGGGACAGTCTACGAGCAGTACTTC. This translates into CASSELGTVYEQYF.

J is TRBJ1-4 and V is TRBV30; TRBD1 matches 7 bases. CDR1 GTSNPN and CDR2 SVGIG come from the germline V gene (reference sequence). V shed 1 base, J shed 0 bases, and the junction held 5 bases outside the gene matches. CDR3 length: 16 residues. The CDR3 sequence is CAWSDDREATNEKLFF. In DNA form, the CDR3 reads TGTGCCTGGAGTGACGACAGGGAGGCAACTAATGAAAAACTGTTTTTT.

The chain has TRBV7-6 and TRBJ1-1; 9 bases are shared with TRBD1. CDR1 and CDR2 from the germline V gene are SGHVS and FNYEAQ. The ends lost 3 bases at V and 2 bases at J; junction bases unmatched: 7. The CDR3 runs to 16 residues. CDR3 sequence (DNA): TGTGCCAGCAGCTTTGGCCCAACAGGGGGCAACACTGAAGCTTTCTTT. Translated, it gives CASSFGPTGGNTEAFF.

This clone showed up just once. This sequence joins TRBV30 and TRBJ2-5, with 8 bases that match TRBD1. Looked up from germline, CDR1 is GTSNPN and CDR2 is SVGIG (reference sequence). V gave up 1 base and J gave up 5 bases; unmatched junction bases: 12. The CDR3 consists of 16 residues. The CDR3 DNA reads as TGTGCCTGGAGTGGGACAGGGCGCCGGTACTGGGAGACCCAGTACTTC. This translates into CAWSGTGRRYWETQYF.

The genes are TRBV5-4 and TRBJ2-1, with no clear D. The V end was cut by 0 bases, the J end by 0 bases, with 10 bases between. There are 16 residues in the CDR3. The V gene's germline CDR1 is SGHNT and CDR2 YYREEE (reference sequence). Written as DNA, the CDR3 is TGTGCCAGCAGCTTGGAAGAGTTAAGCTCCTACAATGAGCAGTTCTTC. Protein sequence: CASSLEELSSYNEQFF.

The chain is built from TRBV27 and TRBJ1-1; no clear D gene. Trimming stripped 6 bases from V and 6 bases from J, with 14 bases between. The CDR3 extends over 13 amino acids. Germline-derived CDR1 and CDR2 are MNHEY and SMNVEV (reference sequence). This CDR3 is CASRPGLVAEAFF. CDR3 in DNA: TGTGCCAGCAGACCAGGCCTAGTAGCTGAAGCTTTCTTT.